A single sample is the source of the 31 T cell receptor beta chains below, sequenced in a study of shared clonotypes between healthy human individuals. Repertoires were generated with immunoSEQ multiplex PCR, while TCRdb's copy carries only in-frame clones and drops some. The sample includes roughly 2,000,000 clones, roughly 95% of them seen just once. CD45RO-negative CD8 cells positively selected for CCR7 made up the naive population, which excluded terminally differentiated effector memory CD45RA+ cells. Sequenced sample: naive CD8+ T cells from PBMCs. Receptor source: a man aged 18 to 29 in good health. Some clones in this sample may be carry-over from other donors' samples.

The chain combines TRBV6-1 with TRBJ2-7, with 7 positions matching TRBD1. Germline V gene lookup returns CDR1 MNHNS and CDR2 SASEGT. J was trimmed by 6 bases and V by 4 bases; bases with no gene match: 9. CDR3 length: 14 amino acids. The CDR3 sequence: CASSVQGHGVEQYF. The CDR3 DNA is TGTGCCAGCAGTGTACAGGGGCATGGGGTCGAGCAGTACTTC.

CDR3 sequence reads: CASSIAIPDTQYF. The CDR3, as DNA: TGTGCCAGCAGCATAGCAATTCCAGATACGCAGTATTTT. The chain has TRBV5-4 and TRBJ2-3, with D unclear. Deletions cut 4 bases from V and 4 bases from J, with 10 bases between. CDR1 is SGHNT and CDR2 is YYREEE in the germline V gene (reference sequence). The CDR3 is 13 residues long. Combining the CDR3 with reference TRBV5-4 and TRBJ2-3 gives the whole variable domain ETGVTQSPTHLIKTRGQQVTLRCSSQSGHNTVSWYQQALGQGPQFIFQYYREEENGRGNFPPRFSGLQFPNYSSELNVNALELDDSALYLCASSIAIPDTQYFGPGTRLTVL.

The J gene is TRBJ1-5, the V gene TRBV28; 7 bases fit TRBD1. The junction had 14 bases not matched to a gene; V was cut back by 4 bases and J by 11 bases. CDR1 is MDHEN, CDR2 SYDVKM, per germline. The CDR3 consists of 15 residues. This chain's CDR3 is CASSSKQGWGGTQHF. As DNA, the CDR3 is TGTGCCAGCAGTTCGAAACAGGGGTGGGGTGGGACCCAGCATTTT.

The genes are TRBV7-2 and TRBJ2-1, with D perhaps TRBD2 (6 bases). The CDR3 runs to 16 residues. The ends were cut back, 0 bases at V and 2 bases at J, with 11 bases in the middle. CDR1 SGHTA and CDR2 FQGNSA come from the germline V gene. CDR3 sequence (DNA): TGTGCCAGCAGCTTAGCGGGAGGAGCGACCTACAATGAGCAGTTCTTC. Translated, it gives CASSLAGGATYNEQFF.

The chain has TRBV27 and TRBJ2-7; 9 nucleotides match TRBD1. The CDR3 extends over 13 amino acids. V dropped 8 bases and J dropped 1; count of bases not matched to a gene: 3. CDR1 MNHEY and CDR2 SMNVEV come from the germline V gene (reference sequence). The CDR3 nucleotides read TGTGCCAGCTGGGACAGGGTTTCCTACGAGCAGTACTTC. Translation gives CASWDRVSYEQYF.

The rearrangement joins TRBV6-5 to TRBJ1-2; no firm D call. Trimming cost V 0 bases and J 3 bases, with 8 bases left between them. The CDR3 is 14 amino acids. CDR1 MNHEY and CDR2 SVGAGI come from the germline V gene. Written as DNA, the CDR3 is TGTGCCAGCAGTTACTCCGACATAGACTATGGCTACACCTTC. Encoded protein: CASSYSDIDYGYTF.

The chain uses TRBV19 and TRBJ2-7; D is perhaps TRBD2 (5 bases). The CDR3 has 16 amino acids. V was clipped by 4 bases and J by 2 bases, with 18 bases between them. CDR1 and CDR2 (germline): LNHDA, SQIVND (reference sequence). CDR3: CASSTNEGFGAYEQYF. CDR3 DNA: TGTGCCAGTAGTACCAACGAGGGATTCGGAGCCTACGAGCAGTACTTC.

The chain carries TRBV28 and TRBJ1-5; D unclear. This CDR3 region has 14 residues. Trimming took 2 bases from V and 1 from J, leaving 6 bases between them. Germline V lookup: CDR1 MDHEN, CDR2 SYDVKM. This chain's CDR3 is CASSLKWSNQPQHF. CDR3 in DNA: TGTGCCAGCAGTTTAAAGTGGAGCAATCAGCCCCAGCATTTT.

The CDR3 loop reads CASRHKGLAGVREQFF. CDR3 coding DNA: TGTGCCAGTCGCCATAAAGGACTAGCGGGAGTACGAGAGCAGTTCTTC. V is TRBV21-1 and J is TRBJ2-1; the table calls TRBD2, which could not be checked here. TRBV21-1 is a recognized pseudogene. CDR3 length equals 16 residues.

V usage is TRBV28 and J usage is TRBJ1-3; D remains ambiguous. This CDR3 has 13 residues. V was trimmed by 4 bases and J by 4 bases, leaving 8 bases between them. Germline assignment: CDR1 MDHEN and CDR2 SYDVKM. This CDR3 is CASSSDWGNTIYF. The CDR3 bases are TGTGCCAGCAGTTCGGACTGGGGAAACACCATATATTTT.

This sequence joins TRBV7-8 and TRBJ1-2; TRBD1 might be the D (6 bases). The CDR3 sequence is 14 residues long. V dropped 5 bases and J dropped 4 bases, with 14 bases sitting between them. The V gene's germline CDR1 is SGHVS and CDR2 FQNEAQ. The CDR3 spells CASSPTGSGYGYTF. In nucleotides, the CDR3 is TGTGCCAGCAGCCCTACAGGGAGCGGCTATGGCTACACCTTC.

This chain's CDR3 is CAWSVVVGNEQFF. CDR3 nucleotides: TGTGCCTGGAGTGTAGTGGTGGGCAATGAGCAGTTCTTC. This chain uses TRBV30 with TRBJ2-1; no firm D call. The CDR3 sequence is 13 residues long. The germline V and J ends were trimmed by 0 bases and 6 bases, with 9 bases remaining between them. CDR1 is GTSNPN, CDR2 SVGIG, per germline (reference sequence).

This sequence joins TRBV28 and TRBJ2-1; 7 bases agree with TRBD2. The junction had 14 bases not matched to a gene; V was cut back by 6 bases and J by 3 bases. Germline V CDR1 and CDR2: MDHEN, SYDVKM. There are 17 residues in the CDR3. This CDR3 reads CASRPTPVIAGYNEQFF. As DNA, the CDR3 is TGTGCCAGCAGACCAACCCCGGTAATAGCGGGCTACAATGAGCAGTTCTTC.

This clone appeared a few times. The chain has TRBV9 and TRBJ1-1; weak D call: TRBD1 (5 bases). The CDR3 spans 15 residues. The V gene's germline CDR1 is SGDLS and CDR2 YYNGEE. V was cut by 0 bases and J by 4 bases, with 13 bases left in between. The CDR3 sequence: CASSVVFEGTTEAFF. CDR3 DNA sequence: TGTGCCAGCAGCGTAGTTTTCGAGGGGACCACTGAAGCTTTCTTT.

This clone was observed a few times. This chain links TRBV7-9 with TRBJ2-2; 13 bases line up with TRBD2. The CDR3 is 16 residues long. Germline CDR1 SEHNR, CDR2 FQNEAQ (reference sequence). V shed 7 bases and J 6 bases; nucleotides not matched to a gene: 8. The CDR3, as DNA: TGTGCCAGCACCCTTGGACTAGCGGGAGCGGCCGGGGAGCTGTTTTTT. Translation: CASTLGLAGAAGELFF.

This clone appeared once. Other DNA sequences in the same sample also yield this CDR3. The rearrangement uses TRBV4-3 and TRBJ2-1; D remains ambiguous. V lost 0 bases and J lost 0, with 6 bases in between. Germline V gives CDR1 LGHNA, CDR2 YSLEER. CDR3 length: 15 residues. In DNA form, the CDR3 reads TGCGCCAGCAGCCAAGACTCGAGCTCCTACAATGAGCAGTTCTTC. It codes for CASSQDSSSYNEQFF.

This clone was recorded only once. The rearrangement uses TRBV27 and TRBJ2-7; TRBD1 matches at 9 bases. Germline loops: CDR1 MNHEY, CDR2 SMNVEV (reference sequence). The V and J ends lost 4 bases and 5 bases, in that order; junction bases with no gene match: 12. CDR3 size: 16 residues. CDR3 region: CASSSRPGQGTDEQYF. The CDR3 coding sequence is TGTGCCAGCAGTTCCCGTCCGGGACAGGGCACCGACGAGCAGTACTTC.

V and J are TRBV5-4 and TRBJ2-7; D unclear. The germline V and J ends were trimmed by 0 bases and 2 bases, with 9 bases remaining between them. Germline CDR1 reads SGHNT; CDR2 reads YYREEE (reference sequence). This CDR3 comprises 14 residues. This chain's CDR3 is CASSLAERAYEQYF. In DNA form, the CDR3 reads TGTGCCAGCAGCTTGGCGGAAAGAGCCTACGAGCAGTACTTC. The variable domain in full, completed from reference TRBV5-4 and TRBJ2-7, reads ETGVTQSPTHLIKTRGQQVTLRCSSQSGHNTVSWYQQALGQGPQFIFQYYREEENGRGNFPPRFSGLQFPNYSSELNVNALELDDSALYLCASSLAERAYEQYFGPGTRLTVT.

This chain uses TRBV5-5 with TRBJ2-7, with D tentatively TRBD2 (6 bases). V lost 4 bases, J lost 7 bases, and 15 bases lay in between. Looked up from germline, CDR1 is SGHKS and CDR2 is YYEKEE (reference sequence). The CDR3 consists of 13 residues. DNA of the CDR3: TGTGCCAGCAGCAGGAGGGCCGGTGGTGAGCAGTACTTC. This gives the protein CASSRRAGGEQYF.

The rearrangement uses TRBV7-6 and TRBJ1-1; D perhaps matches TRBD1 (5 bases). This CDR3 spans 17 amino acids. Germline lookup yields CDR1 SGHVS and CDR2 FNYEAQ. Trimming took 1 base from V and 1 from J, leaving 16 bases between them. Written as DNA, the CDR3 is TGTGCCAGCAGCTTAGGTCGGGGCATTGCGACGAACACTGAAGCTTTCTTT. It encodes CASSLGRGIATNTEAFF.

V usage is TRBV7-9 and J usage is TRBJ2-5; D is unclear. The CDR3 contains 13 residues. Trimming stripped 5 bases from V and 3 bases from J, with 10 bases between. Per the germline V gene, CDR1 is SEHNR and CDR2 is FQNEAQ (reference sequence). This chain's CDR3 is CASSLFLEETQYF. The CDR3 bases are TGTGCCAGCAGCCTATTCCTGGAAGAGACCCAGTACTTC. The full variable domain, in which reference TRBV7-9 and TRBJ2-5 provide the parts outside the CDR3, is DTGVSQNPRHKITKRGQNVTFRCDPISEHNRLYWYRQTLGQGPEFLTYFQNEAQLEKSRLLSDRFSAERPKGSFSTLEIQRTEQGDSAMYLCASSLFLEETQYFGPGTRLLVL.

The V call is TRBV7-9, the J call TRBJ2-7; 11 bases map to TRBD1. Germline-derived CDR1 and CDR2 are SEHNR and FQNEAQ (reference sequence). V lost 5 bases and J lost 5; bases outside the gene matches: 14. CDR3 length: 17 residues. The DNA for the CDR3 is TGTGCCAGCAGCACGCGGGCCCGGACAGGGGGCACCGACGAGCAGTACTTC. This translates into CASSTRARTGGTDEQYF.

A few counts support this clone. Other DNA sequences from this sample encode an identical CDR3 as well. The genes are TRBV30 and TRBJ1-1; possible D gene TRBD1, 6 bases. CDR1 and CDR2 from the germline V gene are GTSNPN and SVGIG (reference sequence). V was clipped by 2 bases and J by 5 bases, with 12 bases between them. This CDR3 has 13 amino acids. CDR3 sequence: CAWSSTGTTEAFF. The CDR3 DNA is TGTGCCTGGAGTTCTACAGGGACGACTGAAGCTTTCTTT.

The chain is built from TRBV6-5 and TRBJ2-7, with D possibly matching TRBD1 (5 bases). Germline CDR1 and CDR2: MNHEY and SVGAGI. V was trimmed by 6 bases and J by 2 bases, leaving 17 bases between them. This CDR3 contains 15 residues. CDR3 sequence (DNA): TGTGCCAGCAGCCCTAGGGGTTTGGGCGCCTACGAGCAGTACTTC. Translating gives CASSPRGLGAYEQYF.

The chain recombines TRBV11-2 with TRBJ2-1, with D perhaps TRBD1 or TRBD2 (5 bases each). With 1 base removed from V and 1 base from J, the gap between germline ends came to 11 bases. This CDR3 is 16 amino acids long. The germline gives CDR1 SGHAT, CDR2 FQNNGV. The CDR3 protein is CASSLGGRRSYNEQFF. For the CDR3, the DNA is TGTGCCAGCAGCTTAGGGGGGAGACGGTCCTACAATGAGCAGTTCTTC. Drawing the rest from reference TRBV11-2 and TRBJ2-1, the complete variable domain is EAGVAQSPRYKIIEKRQSVAFWCNPISGHATLYWYQQILGQGPKLLIQFQNNGVVDDSQLPKDRFSAERLKGVDSTLKIQPAKLEDSAVYLCASSLGGRRSYNEQFFGPGTRLTVL.

The V call is TRBV27, the J call TRBJ2-3; D may be TRBD2 (7 bases). CDR1 MNHEY and CDR2 SMNVEV come from the germline V gene (reference sequence). Trimming stripped 6 bases from V and 3 bases from J, with 13 bases between. The CDR3 totals 14 residues. The CDR3 sequence: CASRRGGTTDTQYF. The CDR3 DNA reads as TGTGCCAGCAGGAGGGGGGGAACAACAGATACGCAGTATTTT.

The rearrangement links TRBV9 to TRBJ2-1; 7 bases map to TRBD2. The CDR3 length is 16 residues. V was pared by 4 bases and J by 3 bases, with 10 bases of the junction left unmatched. Germline CDR1 SGDLS, CDR2 YYNGEE. The CDR3 protein is CASSPSGGEGYNEQFF. In nucleotides, the CDR3 is TGTGCCAGCAGCCCCAGTGGGGGGGAGGGCTACAATGAGCAGTTCTTC.

V and J are TRBV19 and TRBJ1-2; D gene ambiguous. The CDR3 spans 16 residues. Trimming left V 5 bases short and J 2 bases short, with 18 bases between. The germline V gene has CDR1 LNHDA and CDR2 SQIVND (reference sequence). CDR3 sequence reads: CASSPTPSVGNYGYTF. CDR3 DNA sequence: TGTGCCAGTAGTCCAACCCCCTCGGTGGGGAACTATGGCTACACCTTC.

This clone was detected only once. The chain couples TRBV27 to TRBJ2-7, with TRBD2 matching 7 bases. This CDR3 spans 15 amino acids. Germline trimming cut 6 bases from V and 2 bases from J; bases unmatched to any gene: 10. The germline CDR1 and CDR2 sequences are MNHEY and SMNVEV (reference sequence). The CDR3 coding sequence is TGTGCCAGCAGCCGTGTCGGACTAGAGACCTACGAGCAGTACTTC. The encoded protein is CASSRVGLETYEQYF.

This clone was counted a single time. This sequence joins TRBV28 and TRBJ2-1, with 11 bases fitting TRBD2. V lost 7 bases, J lost 8 bases, and 4 bases stayed unmatched. This CDR3 comprises 13 residues. The germline V gene has CDR1 MDHEN and CDR2 SYDVKM. The CDR3 protein is CASTLAGEDEQFF. DNA for the CDR3: TGTGCCAGCACACTAGCGGGAGAAGATGAGCAGTTCTTC.

This chain connects TRBV28 to TRBJ1-1; D is undetermined. This CDR3 contains 14 residues. From germline, CDR1 is MDHEN and CDR2 SYDVKM. V was pared by 3 bases and J by 1 base, with 9 bases between. The CDR3 sequence is CASSFFEGNTEAFF. For the CDR3, the DNA is TGTGCCAGCAGTTTCTTCGAGGGGAACACTGAAGCTTTCTTT.